This is a list of T cell receptor beta chains from one sample in a study of blood T cell repertoires in COVID-19. Clones were read by immunoSEQ multiplex PCR, and TCRdb kept only the in-frame ones, dropping some. Among roughly 100,000 clones listed, 84% were seen once. The sample consisted of peripheral blood. These receptors came from a man in his 70s with active or convalescent COVID-19. Each CDR3 is given with its conserved first and last residue. A D gene is named only where the DNA matches it firmly. Clone size is shown for a subset of rows, as once, few, many or a class of expanded clone.

j_call v_call d_call clone_size cdr3_aa cdr3_nt
TRBJ2-1 TRBV9 . . CASSTATRIPYNEQFF TGTGCCAGCAGCACCGCAACTCGAATTCCCTACAATGAGCAGTTCTTC
TRBJ1-2 TRBV12-3/TRBV12-4 . . CASSLFRGNGYTF TGTGCCAGCAGTCTTTTCAGGGGTAATGGCTACACCTTC
TRBJ2-5 TRBV5-1 . . CASSLDRYQETQYF TGCGCCAGCAGCTTAGACAGGTACCAAGAGACCCAGTACTTC
TRBJ1-2 TRBV5-6 TRBD1 once CASSSTDRGEVPTF TGTGCCAGCAGCTCCACCGACAGGGGGGAGGTTCCCACCTTC
TRBJ2-7 TRBV5-1 . . CASSLGVSYEQYF TGCGCCAGCAGCTTGGGAGTCTCCTACGAGCAGTACTTC
TRBJ2-3 TRBV4-3 . . CASSLQIGGPSTDTQYF TGCGCCAGCAGCCTCCAGATAGGCGGGCCTAGCACAGATACGCAGTATTTT
TRBJ1-4 TRBV4-1 TRBD1 . CASSHSGTGDEKLFF TGCGCCAGCAGCCACTCCGGGACAGGGGATGAAAAACTGTTTTTT
TRBJ1-2 TRBV20-1 . . CSASSDGYTF TGCAGTGCTAGTAGCGACGGCTACACCTTC
TRBJ2-1 TRBV6-6 . . CASRNRQEHRNEQFF TGTGCCAGCAGGAATCGACAGGAACACAGGAATGAGCAGTTCTTC
TRBJ1-6 TRBV11-2 . few CASSARITDSPLHF TGTGCCAGCAGCGCCCGTATAACTGATTCACCCCTCCACTTT
TRBJ1-6 TRBV21-1 . . CASSKVGESTYNSPLHF TGTGCCAGCAGCAAAGTCGGGGAAAGTACCTATAATTCACCCCTCCACTTT
TRBJ1-4 TRBV7-2 . . CASSSLDRFNEKLFF TGTGCCAGCAGCTCACTTGACAGGTTCAATGAAAAACTGTTTTTT
TRBJ1-1 TRBV30 . . CAWSVSQGRTEAFF TGTGCCTGGAGTGTATCGCAGGGAAGAACTGAAGCTTTCTTT
TRBJ1-3 TRBV28 . . CASNLGASGNTIYF TGTGCCAGCAATTTAGGGGCCTCTGGAAACACCATATATTTT
TRBJ1-1 TRBV7-9 . . CASSAQGFSTEAFF TGTGCCAGCAGCGCACAGGGTTTTAGCACTGAAGCTTTCTTT
TRBJ1-5 TRBV9 . few CASSVGDSHQPQHF TGTGCCAGCAGCGTAGGTGACAGCCATCAGCCCCAGCATTTT
TRBJ2-6 TRBV7-9 . . CASGEAGANVLTF TGTGCCAGCGGGGAGGCTGGGGCCAACGTCCTGACTTTC
TRBJ1-3 TRBV6-5 TRBD1 . CASRPPGQIGNTIYF TGTGCCAGCAGGCCTCCGGGACAGATTGGAAACACCATATATTTT
TRBJ1-3 TRBV7-9 . . CASSLAGDGNTIYF TGTGCCAGCAGCTTAGCGGGAGATGGAAACACCATATATTTT
TRBJ1-1 TRBV5-1 TRBD1 once CASSLGQVNTEAFF TGCGCCAGCAGCTTAGGACAGGTGAACACTGAAGCTTTCTTT
TRBJ2-7 TRBV19 TRBD1 . CASSILATGSSYEQYF TGTGCCAGTAGTATCTTGGCGACAGGGTCTTCCTACGAGCAGTACTTC
TRBJ1-2 TRBV6-5 . . CASSYQGTQGYTF TGTGCCAGCAGTTACCAGGGGACCCAGGGCTACACCTTC
TRBJ2-7 TRBV28 TRBD2 once CASSAVGGGMWEQYF TGTGCCAGCAGTGCGGTTGGCGGGGGGATGTGGGAGCAGTACTTC
TRBJ2-1 TRBV6-6 TRBD1 . CASRDPTGAYNEQFF TGTGCCAGCAGGGATCCGACAGGGGCCTACAATGAGCAGTTCTTC
TRBJ1-1 TRBV2 . . CASSVAFANTEAFF TGTGCCAGCAGTGTGGCATTTGCGAACACTGAAGCTTTCTTT
TRBJ2-7 TRBV6-5 TRBD2 . CASKPSGYTYEQYF TGTGCCAGCAAACCTAGCGGGTATACCTACGAGCAGTACTTC
TRBJ2-1 TRBV6-1 TRBD2 . CASSAQGLAGEGAYNEQFF TGTGCCAGCAGTGCCCAGGGACTAGCGGGGGAAGGAGCCTACAATGAGCAGTTCTTC
TRBJ2-7 TRBV19 . once CASSLDTTYEQYF TGTGCCAGTAGCTTGGACACTACTTACGAGCAGTACTTC
TRBJ1-2 TRBV5-7 . once CASSLASKQGVFDGYTF TGTGCCAGCAGCTTGGCCTCAAAACAGGGAGTCTTTGATGGCTACACCTTC
TRBJ2-1 TRBV7-2 . . CASSLGQGGPYNEQFF TGTGCCAGCAGCTTAGGACAGGGAGGCCCCTACAATGAGCAGTTCTTC
TRBJ1-1 TRBV6-5 . . CASSFVSSNTEAFF TGTGCCAGCAGTTTTGTCTCGTCGAACACTGAAGCTTTCTTT
TRBJ1-4 TRBV4-1 TRBD1 . CASRPGQGLTNEKLFF TGCGCCAGCCGACCCGGACAGGGGTTGACTAATGAAAAACTGTTTTTT
TRBJ2-7 TRBV4-3 . once CASSHEAQHTYEQYF TGCGCCAGCAGCCATGAGGCACAACACACCTACGAGCAGTACTTC
TRBJ1-5 TRBV7-2 . . CASSSVGGSNQPQHF TGTGCCAGCAGCTCTGTAGGAGGGAGCAATCAGCCCCAGCATTTT
TRBJ2-3 TRBV6-6 . . CASSRSDTQYF TGTGCCAGCTCTCGGTCAGATACGCAGTATTTT
TRBJ2-3 TRBV5-4 . . CASSLGGSGYTDTQYF TGTGCCAGCAGCTTGGGGGGTAGCGGTTACACAGATACGCAGTATTTT
TRBJ1-4 TRBV9 TRBD1 . CASSPLQTGSEKLFF TGTGCCAGCAGCCCGCTCCAGACAGGGAGTGAAAAACTGTTTTTT
TRBJ1-5 TRBV5-4 . few CASSLEDQPQHF TGTGCCAGCAGCTTAGAGGATCAGCCCCAGCATTTT
TRBJ1-1 TRBV6-6 . . CASLQGGGDEAFF TGTGCCAGTCTACAGGGCGGGGGCGATGAAGCTTTCTTT
TRBJ2-3 TRBV5-5 . . CASSSGDSWSTDTQYF TGTGCCAGCAGCTCGGGTGACAGTTGGTCCACAGATACGCAGTATTTT
TRBJ2-7 TRBV7-9 TRBD1 . CASSIGQGANYEQYF TGTGCCAGCAGCATCGGACAGGGGGCCAACTACGAGCAGTACTTC
TRBJ2-1 TRBV6-5 TRBD2 . CASYPSGGAGWEQFF TGTGCCAGCTACCCTAGCGGGGGGGCCGGTTGGGAGCAGTTCTTC
TRBJ1-1 TRBV10-2 TRBD1 . CASGAGGRTEAFF TGCGCCAGCGGGGCAGGGGGTCGTACTGAAGCTTTCTTT
TRBJ1-1 TRBV9 TRBD1 once CASSVGSGGYTEAFF TGTGCCAGCAGCGTTGGTTCAGGGGGCTATACTGAAGCTTTCTTT
TRBJ2-5 TRBV4-2 TRBD1 . CASSQPDRGKVAETQYF TGTGCCAGCAGCCAACCGGACAGGGGAAAAGTCGCAGAGACCCAGTACTTC
TRBJ1-6 TRBV11-2 TRBD1 . CASSLGTERNNSPLHF TGTGCCAGCAGCCTCGGGACAGAAAGAAATAATTCACCCCTCCACTTT
TRBJ2-5 TRBV7-8 TRBD2 once CASSQGLAGVETQYF TGTGCCAGCAGCCAGGGACTAGCGGGGGTGGAGACCCAGTACTTC
TRBJ1-1 TRBV28 . . CASGGDNYEAFF TGTGCCAGCGGGGGGGACAACTATGAAGCTTTCTTT
TRBJ1-2 TRBV15 . once CATSRLTQQGYGYTF TGTGCCACCAGCAGGCTAACCCAGCAGGGCTATGGCTACACCTTC
TRBJ2-3 TRBV4-2 TRBD2 . CASSRTLAGATDTQYF TGTGCCAGCAGCCGCACCTTAGCGGGGGCGACAGATACGCAGTATTTT
TRBJ1-5 TRBV15 TRBD1 . CATSIGTALSNQPQHF TGTGCCACCAGCATAGGGACAGCCTTGAGCAATCAGCCCCAGCATTTT
TRBJ2-5 TRBV7-2 . . CASSSYRAAQETQYF TGTGCCAGCAGCTCCTACAGGGCGGCTCAAGAGACCCAGTACTTC